These 19 T cell receptor beta chains came from one sample sequenced in a study of blood T cells in healthy people across ages. Sample-barcoded 5' priming and a J-beta primer mix drove a second PCR of about 6 to 12 cycles. A single record per CDR3 protein comes from TCRdb applying MiXCR to the 5' RACE reads. This table holds 650,000 to 900,000 distinct CDR3 sequences, around 68% found once. Sequenced material: blood. These receptors came from a man aged 25-45 years in good health.

This chain links TRBV7-3 with TRBJ2-1, with 8 nucleotides matching TRBD2. Germline V CDR1 and CDR2: SGHTA, FQGTGA. V was clipped by 6 bases and J by 10 bases; unmatched bases: 17. This CDR3 has 16 residues. The DNA for the CDR3 is TGTGCCAGCAGTCCTCGACTCGGCGGGGGGTCCGGGGAGCAGTTCTTC. This gives the protein CASSPRLGGGSGEQFF.

V gene TRBV12-3 or TRBV12-4 combines with J gene TRBJ2-3; D possibly corresponds to TRBD2 (6 bases). This CDR3 has 15 residues. V was pared by 3 bases and J by 0 bases, with 10 bases between. CDR3 nucleotides: TGTGCCAGCAGTTTGTGGGGGGAAAGCACAGATACGCAGTATTTT. It translates to CASSLWGESTDTQYF.

CDR3 sequence (DNA): TGTGCCAGCAGCTACCCTCACAGCGGGGTACCCTACGAGCAGTACTTC. Protein: CASSYPHSGVPYEQYF. The V and J genes are TRBV12-3 or TRBV12-4 and TRBJ2-7; 7 bases fit TRBD2. V shed 6 bases and J 2 bases; nucleotides not matched to a gene: 13. There are 16 residues in the CDR3.

The rearrangement joins TRBV10-3 to TRBJ2-3; D not certain. Trimming cost V 10 bases and J 1 base, with 12 bases left between them. CDR1 ENHRY and CDR2 SYGVKD come from the germline V gene. This CDR3 region has 13 residues. Written as DNA, the CDR3 is TGTGCCACGCAGAGTATAGGCACAGATACGCAGTATTTT. Translation: CATQSIGTDTQYF.

This chain uses TRBV29-1 with TRBJ2-5; D may be TRBD1 or TRBD2 (5 bases each). Judging by the DNA end, TRBJ2-7 fits better; the J call may be wrong. The germline V gene has CDR1 SQVTM and CDR2 ANQGSEA. The CDR3 length is 11 residues. The CDR3 is CSVGGTDEQYF. In DNA form, the CDR3 reads TGCAGCGTTGGAGGGACCGACGAGCAGTACTTC.

The J gene is TRBJ2-1, the V gene TRBV7-3; the match to TRBD2 covers 8 bases. Trimming at V came to 5 bases and at J to 5 bases, leaving 11 bases not matched to a gene. The CDR3 consists of 16 residues. Germline CDR1 is SGHTA and CDR2 is FQGTGA. For the CDR3, the DNA is TGTGCCAGCAGCCAGGCCTGGACTAGCCTCCACAATGAGCAGTTCTTC. It yields the protein CASSQAWTSLHNEQFF.

This sequence joins TRBV7-9 and TRBJ2-5, with TRBD1 identical over 7 bases. The CDR3 consists of 14 residues. Germline V CDR1 and CDR2: SEHNR, FQNEAQ (reference sequence). The CDR3 is CAAGVQGSQETQYF. Written as DNA, the CDR3 is TGTGCAGCAGGGGTACAGGGGAGTCAAGAGACCCAGTACTTC. The whole variable domain, remainder taken from reference TRBV7-9 and TRBJ2-5, is DTGVSQNPRHKITKRGQNVTFRCDPISEHNRLYWYRQTLGQGPEFLTYFQNEAQLEKSRLLSDRFSAERPKGSFSTLEIQRTEQGDSAMYLCAAGVQGSQETQYFGPGTRLLVL.

The V call is TRBV27, the J call TRBJ2-5; TRBD1 agrees at 8 bases. Germline CDR1 MNHEY, CDR2 SMNVEV (reference sequence). The CDR3 runs to 16 residues. J lost 5 bases, V lost 9 bases, and 17 bases had no gene match. CDR3 nucleotides: TGTGCCAGTAGTCCCTACCGGACAGGGAGAGGGGAGACCCAGTACTTC. Amino acid sequence: CASSPYRTGRGETQYF.

This rearrangement joins TRBV20-1 to TRBJ1-5; D is unclear. V lost 4 bases and J lost 2, with 9 bases in between. Germline-derived CDR1 and CDR2 are DFQATT and SNEGSKA (reference sequence). CDR3 size: 13 residues. The CDR3 DNA is TGCAGTGCTACGGGCAGGCGCAATCAGCCCCAGCATTTT. Protein sequence: CSATGRRNQPQHF.

V usage is TRBV29-1 and J usage is TRBJ2-7; the D is unclear. Germline-derived CDR1 and CDR2 are SQVTM and ANQGSEA. CDR3 length equals 16 residues. Trimming pared 0 bases from V and 3 bases from J, leaving 18 bases between. The DNA of the CDR3 is TGCAGCGTTGAAGAGCCTGGGAATGCCCTTAACTACGAGCAGTACTTC. It specifies CSVEEPGNALNYEQYF.

The chain uses TRBV6-6 and TRBJ2-3, with D hard to call. Germline CDR1 and CDR2: MNHNY and SVGAGI (reference sequence). The CDR3 covers 13 residues. V lost 5 bases to trimming and J lost 0 bases, with 6 bases between them. The CDR3 DNA reads TGTGCCAGCAGTGCAGACAGCACAGATACGCAGTATTTT. Amino acids: CASSADSTDTQYF.

This clonotype has just a few counts. This rearrangement joins TRBV6-5 to TRBJ1-6; tentative D call: TRBD1 (5 bases). Germline-derived CDR1 and CDR2 are MNHEY and SVGAGI. CDR3 length equals 16 residues. V was pared by 3 bases and J by 8 bases, with 17 bases between. Here the CDR3 DNA reads TGTGCCAGCAGTTATACAGGCCTAAACCCCCATTCACCCCTCCACTTT. Protein product: CASSYTGLNPHSPLHF.

The chain links TRBV25-1 to TRBJ2-4, with D hard to call. The DNA end lines up better with TRBJ2-7; the J call may be wrong. The CDR3 has 12 amino acids. Germline V gene sequence: CDR1 MGHDK, CDR2 SYGVNS. The CDR3 here is CATRTTSYEQYF. DNA for the CDR3: TGTGCCACCCGGACGACCTCCTACGAGCAGTACTTC.

The chain couples TRBV6-1 to TRBJ2-7; no definite D call. Looked up from germline, CDR1 is MNHNS and CDR2 is SASEGT. This CDR3 spans 11 amino acids. The V end lost 8 bases, the J end lost 2 bases, and 7 bases lay between the germline ends. The CDR3 nucleotides read TGTGCCAGCGCAGAGCCCTACGAGCAGTACTTC. Protein: CASAEPYEQYF.

CDR3 DNA: TGTGCCAGCAGCTTCTGGCGGGACAGGGGAAAAAACATTCAGTACTTC. Residues: CASSFWRDRGKNIQYF. The chain is built from TRBV7-2 and TRBJ2-4, with 10 bases lining up with TRBD1. This CDR3 has 16 amino acids. V shed 3 bases and J 4 bases; nucleotides not matched to a gene: 6. Germline-derived CDR1 and CDR2 are SGHTA and FQGNSA.

V gene TRBV27 combines with J gene TRBJ1-6, with 10 bases aligning to TRBD1. The CDR3 is made up of 16 amino acids. Germline V lookup: CDR1 MNHEY, CDR2 SMNVEV (reference sequence). V was pared by 6 bases and J by 9 bases, with 11 bases of the junction left unmatched. Here the CDR3 DNA reads TGTGCCAGCAGGAAACCCGGACAGGGGGACGGTTCACCCCTCCACTTT. The encoded protein is CASRKPGQGDGSPLHF.

The chain has TRBV29-1 and TRBJ2-7; D is uncertain. Germline CDR1 SQVTM, CDR2 ANQGSEA. V was trimmed by 0 bases and J by 3 bases, leaving 9 bases between them. The CDR3 sequence is 13 residues long. The CDR3 sequence: CSVEDPRIYEQYF. CDR3 nucleotide sequence: TGCAGCGTTGAAGATCCCAGGATCTACGAGCAGTACTTC.

The V gene is TRBV14, the J gene TRBJ1-4; D remains ambiguous. The CDR3 spans 14 residues. CDR1 is SGHDN, CDR2 FVKESK, per germline. V gave up 5 bases and J gave up 8 bases, with 15 bases separating them. The CDR3 nucleotides read TGTGCCAGCAGCAAAAATAGCCGCGGAGAAAAACTGTTTTTT. Protein: CASSKNSRGEKLFF.

This clonotype was seen a handful of times. The V and J genes are TRBV29-1 and TRBJ1-1; D remains unclear. V dropped 1 base and J dropped 2 bases, with 8 bases sitting between them. CDR1 and CDR2 (germline): SQVTM, ANQGSEA. CDR3 size: 13 residues. CDR3 residues: CSVEVTRNTEAFF. The CDR3 DNA follows: TGCAGCGTTGAAGTCACACGTAACACTGAAGCTTTCTTT. Full variable domain (outside the CDR3, taken from reference TRBV29-1 and TRBJ1-1): SAVISQKPSRDICQRGTSLTIQCQVDSQVTMMFWYRQQPGQSLTLIATANQGSEATYESGFVIDKFPISRPNLTFSTLTVSNMSPEDSSIYLCSVEVTRNTEAFFGQGTRLTVV.